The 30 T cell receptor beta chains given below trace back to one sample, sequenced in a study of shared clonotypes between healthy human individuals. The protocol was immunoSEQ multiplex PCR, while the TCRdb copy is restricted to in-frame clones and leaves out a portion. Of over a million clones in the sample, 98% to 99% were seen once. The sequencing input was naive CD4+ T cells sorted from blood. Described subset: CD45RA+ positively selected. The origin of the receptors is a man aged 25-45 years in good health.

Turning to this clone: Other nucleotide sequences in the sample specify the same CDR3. The CDR3 DNA follows: TGCGCCAGCAGCCTTCAAGAGACCCAGTACTTC. This translates into CASSLQETQYF. The chain recombines TRBV5-1 with TRBJ2-5, with D uncertain. CDR1 and CDR2 from the germline V gene are SGHRS and YFSETQ. This CDR3 comprises 11 residues. V was pared by 4 bases and J by 2 bases, with 3 bases between.

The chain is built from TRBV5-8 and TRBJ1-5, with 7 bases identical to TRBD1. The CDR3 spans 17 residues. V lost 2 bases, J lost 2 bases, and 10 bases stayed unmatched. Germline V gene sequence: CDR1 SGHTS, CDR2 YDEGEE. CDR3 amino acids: CASSFSGQGVGNQPQHF. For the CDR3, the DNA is TGTGCCAGCAGCTTTTCAGGTCAGGGGGTGGGCAATCAGCCCCAGCATTTT. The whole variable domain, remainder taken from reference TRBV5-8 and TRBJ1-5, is EAGVTQSPTHLIKTRGQQATLRCSPISGHTSVYWYQQALGLGLQFLLWYDEGEERNRGNFPPRFSGRQFPNYSSELNVNALELEDSALYLCASSFSGQGVGNQPQHFGDGTRLSIL.

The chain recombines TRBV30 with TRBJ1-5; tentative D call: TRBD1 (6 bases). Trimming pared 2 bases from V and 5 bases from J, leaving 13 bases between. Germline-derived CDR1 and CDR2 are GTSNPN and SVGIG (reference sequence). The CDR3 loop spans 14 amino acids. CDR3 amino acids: CAWSFGTLDQPQHF. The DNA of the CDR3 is TGTGCCTGGAGTTTCGGGACACTAGATCAGCCCCAGCATTTT.

The CDR3 sequence is CSVDAGPTEAFF. CDR3 coding DNA: TGCAGCGTGGACGCGGGACCAACTGAAGCTTTCTTT. The chain employs TRBV29-1 and TRBJ1-1; a weak D match, TRBD1 (5 bases). Trimming stripped 6 bases from V and 5 bases from J, with 13 bases between. Germline V gene sequence: CDR1 SQVTM, CDR2 ANQGSEA. The CDR3 covers 12 residues.

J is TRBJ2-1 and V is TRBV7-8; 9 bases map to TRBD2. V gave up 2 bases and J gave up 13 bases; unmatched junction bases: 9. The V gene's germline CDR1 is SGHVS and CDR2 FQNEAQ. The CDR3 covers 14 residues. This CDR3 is CASSLTGLAKTQFF. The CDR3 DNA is TGTGCCAGCAGCTTAACGGGACTAGCCAAAACCCAGTTCTTC. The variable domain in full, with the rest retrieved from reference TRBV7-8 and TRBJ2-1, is GAGVSQSPRYKVAKRGQDVALRCDPISGHVSLFWYQQALGQGPEFLTYFQNEAQLDKSGLPSDRFFAERPEGSVSTLKIQRTQQEDSAVYLCASSLTGLAKTQFFGPGTRLTVL.

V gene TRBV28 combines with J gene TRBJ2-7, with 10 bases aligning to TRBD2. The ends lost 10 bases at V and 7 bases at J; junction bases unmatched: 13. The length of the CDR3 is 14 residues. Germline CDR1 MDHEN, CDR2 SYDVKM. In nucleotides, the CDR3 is TGTGCCATCCTACAAGCGGGAGGGCCGGGTGAGCAGTACTTC. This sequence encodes CAILQAGGPGEQYF. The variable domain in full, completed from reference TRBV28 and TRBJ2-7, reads DVKVTQSSRYLVKRTGEKVFLECVQDMDHENMFWYRQDPGLGLRLIYFSYDVKMKEKGDIPEGYSVSREKKERFSLILESASTNQTSMYLCAILQAGGPGEQYFGPGTRLTVT.

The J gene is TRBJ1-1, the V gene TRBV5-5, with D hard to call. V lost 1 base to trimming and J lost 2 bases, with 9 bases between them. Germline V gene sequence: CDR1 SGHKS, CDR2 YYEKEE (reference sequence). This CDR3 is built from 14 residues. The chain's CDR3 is CASSLYQANTEAFF. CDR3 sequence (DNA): TGTGCCAGCAGCTTGTATCAAGCTAACACTGAAGCTTTCTTT.

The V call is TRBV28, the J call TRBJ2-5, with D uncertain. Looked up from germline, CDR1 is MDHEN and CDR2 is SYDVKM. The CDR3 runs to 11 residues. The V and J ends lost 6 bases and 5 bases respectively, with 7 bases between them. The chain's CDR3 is CASRAWETQYF. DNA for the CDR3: TGTGCCAGCAGGGCGTGGGAGACCCAGTACTTC.

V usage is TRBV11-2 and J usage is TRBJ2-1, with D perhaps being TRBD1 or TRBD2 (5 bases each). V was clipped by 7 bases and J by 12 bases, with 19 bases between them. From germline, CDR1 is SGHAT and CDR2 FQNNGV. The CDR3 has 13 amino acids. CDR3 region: CASTPQPGPRQFF. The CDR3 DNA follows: TGTGCCAGCACCCCTCAACCGGGACCCAGGCAGTTCTTC.

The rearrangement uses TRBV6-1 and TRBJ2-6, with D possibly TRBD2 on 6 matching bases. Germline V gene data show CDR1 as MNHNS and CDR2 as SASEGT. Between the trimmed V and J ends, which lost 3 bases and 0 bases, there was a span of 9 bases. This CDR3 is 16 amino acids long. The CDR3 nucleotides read TGTGCCAGCAGTGATTTCGGGGGCTCTGGGGCCAACGTCCTGACTTTC. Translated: CASSDFGGSGANVLTF.

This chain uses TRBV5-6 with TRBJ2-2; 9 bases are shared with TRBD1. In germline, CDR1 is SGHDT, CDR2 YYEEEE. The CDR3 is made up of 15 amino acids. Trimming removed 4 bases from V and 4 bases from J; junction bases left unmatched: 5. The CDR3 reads CASSRGDRVTGELFF. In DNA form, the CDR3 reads TGTGCCAGCAGCCGCGGGGACAGGGTCACCGGGGAGCTGTTTTTT.

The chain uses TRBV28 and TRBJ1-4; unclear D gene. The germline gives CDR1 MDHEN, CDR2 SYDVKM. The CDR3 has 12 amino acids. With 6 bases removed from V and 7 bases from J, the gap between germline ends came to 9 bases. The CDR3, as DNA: TGTGCCAGCAGCACAACATCTGAAAAACTGTTTTTT. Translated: CASSTTSEKLFF.

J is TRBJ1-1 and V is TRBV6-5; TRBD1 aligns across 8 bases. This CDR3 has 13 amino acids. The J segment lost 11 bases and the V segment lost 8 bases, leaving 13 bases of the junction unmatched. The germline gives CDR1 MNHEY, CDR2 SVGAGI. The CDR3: CASGLPGGAGAFF. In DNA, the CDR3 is TGTGCCAGCGGCCTTCCAGGGGGCGCGGGGGCTTTCTTT.

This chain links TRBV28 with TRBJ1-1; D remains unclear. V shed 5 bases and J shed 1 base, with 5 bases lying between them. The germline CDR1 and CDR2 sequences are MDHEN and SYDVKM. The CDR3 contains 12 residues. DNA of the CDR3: TGTGCCAGCAGTCAGACGAACACTGAAGCTTTCTTT. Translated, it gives CASSQTNTEAFF.

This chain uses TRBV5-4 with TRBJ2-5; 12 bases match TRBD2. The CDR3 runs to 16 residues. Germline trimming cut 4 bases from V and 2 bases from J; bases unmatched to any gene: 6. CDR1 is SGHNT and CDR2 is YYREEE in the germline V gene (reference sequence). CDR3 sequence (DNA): TGTGCCAGCAGCCCGACTAGCGGGAGTTATCAAGAGACCCAGTACTTC. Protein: CASSPTSGSYQETQYF.

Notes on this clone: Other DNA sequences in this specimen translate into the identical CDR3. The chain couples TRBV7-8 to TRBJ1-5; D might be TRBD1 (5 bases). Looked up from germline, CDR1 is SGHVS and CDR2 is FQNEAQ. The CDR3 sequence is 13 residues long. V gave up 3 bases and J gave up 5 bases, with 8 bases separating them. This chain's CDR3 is CASSFSGDQPQHF. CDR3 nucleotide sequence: TGTGCCAGCAGCTTTTCGGGGGATCAGCCCCAGCATTTT.

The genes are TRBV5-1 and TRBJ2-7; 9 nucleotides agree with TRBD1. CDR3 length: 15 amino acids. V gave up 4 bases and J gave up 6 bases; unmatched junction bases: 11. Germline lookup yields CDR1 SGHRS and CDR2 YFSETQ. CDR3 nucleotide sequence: TGCGCCAGCAGCCGCCTGGGGACAGGGAATGTCGAGCAGTACTTC. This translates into CASSRLGTGNVEQYF.

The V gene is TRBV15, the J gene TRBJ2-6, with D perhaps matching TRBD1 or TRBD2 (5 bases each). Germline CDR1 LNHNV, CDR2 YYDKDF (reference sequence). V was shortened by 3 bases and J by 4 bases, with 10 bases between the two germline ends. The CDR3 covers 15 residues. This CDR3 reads CATSSVGVGANVLTF. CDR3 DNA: TGTGCCACCAGCAGCGTGGGGGTCGGGGCCAACGTCCTGACTTTC.

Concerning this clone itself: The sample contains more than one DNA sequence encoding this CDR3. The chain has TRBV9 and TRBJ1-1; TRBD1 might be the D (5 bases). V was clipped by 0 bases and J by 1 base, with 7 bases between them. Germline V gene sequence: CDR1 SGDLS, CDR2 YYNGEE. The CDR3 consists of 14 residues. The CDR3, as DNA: TGTGCCAGCAGCGTAGGACAGAAGAACACTGAAGCTTTCTTT. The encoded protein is CASSVGQKNTEAFF.

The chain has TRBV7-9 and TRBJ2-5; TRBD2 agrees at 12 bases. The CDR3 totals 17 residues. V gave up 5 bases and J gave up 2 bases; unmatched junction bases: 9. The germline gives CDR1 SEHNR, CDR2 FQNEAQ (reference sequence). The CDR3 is CASSPRGTSGLQETQYF. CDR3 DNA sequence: TGTGCCAGCAGCCCGAGAGGGACTAGCGGGCTACAAGAGACCCAGTACTTC.

The CDR3 reads CASSLATGPAKNIQYF. The CDR3 DNA sequence: TGTGCCAGCAGCTTAGCAACCGGGCCGGCCAAAAACATTCAGTACTTC. The chain carries TRBV7-9 and TRBJ2-4; D is undetermined. The germline V and J ends were trimmed by 0 bases and 1 base, with 10 bases remaining between them. CDR1 is SEHNR and CDR2 is FQNEAQ in the germline V gene (reference sequence). The CDR3 covers 16 residues. Filled out from reference TRBV7-9 and TRBJ2-4, the complete variable domain reads DTGVSQNPRHKITKRGQNVTFRCDPISEHNRLYWYRQTLGQGPEFLTYFQNEAQLEKSRLLSDRFSAERPKGSFSTLEIQRTEQGDSAMYLCASSLATGPAKNIQYFGAGTRLSVL.

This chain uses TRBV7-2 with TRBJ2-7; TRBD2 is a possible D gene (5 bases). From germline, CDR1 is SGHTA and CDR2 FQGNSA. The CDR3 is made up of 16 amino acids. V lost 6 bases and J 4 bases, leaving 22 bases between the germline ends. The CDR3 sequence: CASSRSREQSKYEQYF. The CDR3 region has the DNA TGTGCCAGCAGTCGCTCTCGGGAACAGTCTAAATACGAGCAGTACTTC.

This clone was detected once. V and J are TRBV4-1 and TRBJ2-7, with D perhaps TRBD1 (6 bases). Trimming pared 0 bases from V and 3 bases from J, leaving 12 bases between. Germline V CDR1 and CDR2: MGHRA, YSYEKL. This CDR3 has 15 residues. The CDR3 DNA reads TGCGCCAGCAGCCAAGATATTACAGGGATCTACGAGCAGTACTTC. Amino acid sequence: CASSQDITGIYEQYF.

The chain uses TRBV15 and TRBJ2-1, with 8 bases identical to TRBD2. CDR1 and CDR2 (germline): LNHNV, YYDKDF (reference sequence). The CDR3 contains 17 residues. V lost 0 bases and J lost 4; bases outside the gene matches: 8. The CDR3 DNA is TGTGCCACCAGCAGAGAGTCAAGCGGGAGTTGGTACAATGAGCAGTTCTTC. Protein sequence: CATSRESSGSWYNEQFF.

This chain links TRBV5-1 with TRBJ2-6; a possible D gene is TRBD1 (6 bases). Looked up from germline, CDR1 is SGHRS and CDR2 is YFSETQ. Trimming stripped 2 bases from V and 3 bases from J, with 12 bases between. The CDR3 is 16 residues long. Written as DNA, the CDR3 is TGCGCCAGCAGCTTTGTGGGGGCTGGTGGGGCCAACGTCCTGACTTTC. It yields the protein CASSFVGAGGANVLTF.

Here the CDR3 reads CASSPSRLWVSTDTQYF. CDR3 bases: TGTGCCAGCAGTCCATCCAGACTGTGGGTTTCCACAGATACGCAGTATTTT. V is TRBV27 and J is TRBJ2-3; D is unresolved. V was clipped by 5 bases and J by 2 bases, with 20 bases between them. The CDR3 is 17 residues long. Germline V gene data show CDR1 as MNHEY and CDR2 as SMNVEV (reference sequence).

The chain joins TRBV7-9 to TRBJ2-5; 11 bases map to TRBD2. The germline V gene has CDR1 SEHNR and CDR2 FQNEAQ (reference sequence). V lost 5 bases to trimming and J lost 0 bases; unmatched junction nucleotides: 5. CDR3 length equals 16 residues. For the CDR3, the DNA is TGTGCCAGCAGCCGACTAGCGGGATCGTACCAAGAGACCCAGTACTTC. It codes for CASSRLAGSYQETQYF.

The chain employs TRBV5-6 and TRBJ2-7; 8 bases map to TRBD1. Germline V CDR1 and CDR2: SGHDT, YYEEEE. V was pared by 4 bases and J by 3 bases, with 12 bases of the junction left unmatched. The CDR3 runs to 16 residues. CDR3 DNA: TGTGCCAGCAGCACCTTGGGACAGGTTGAGGGCTACGAGCAGTACTTC. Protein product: CASSTLGQVEGYEQYF.

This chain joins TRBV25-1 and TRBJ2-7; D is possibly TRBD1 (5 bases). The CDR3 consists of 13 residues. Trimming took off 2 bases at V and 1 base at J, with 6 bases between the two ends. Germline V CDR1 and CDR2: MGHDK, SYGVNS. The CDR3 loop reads CASSEGASYEQYF. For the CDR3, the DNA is TGTGCCAGCAGTGAAGGGGCGTCCTACGAGCAGTACTTC.

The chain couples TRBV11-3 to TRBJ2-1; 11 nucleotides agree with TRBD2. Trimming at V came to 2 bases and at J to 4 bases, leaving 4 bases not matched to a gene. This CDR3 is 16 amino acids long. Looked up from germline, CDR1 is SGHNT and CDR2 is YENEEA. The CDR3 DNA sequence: TGTGCCAGCAGCTTAACTAGCGGGAGTGTGTACAATGAGCAGTTCTTC. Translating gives CASSLTSGSVYNEQFF.